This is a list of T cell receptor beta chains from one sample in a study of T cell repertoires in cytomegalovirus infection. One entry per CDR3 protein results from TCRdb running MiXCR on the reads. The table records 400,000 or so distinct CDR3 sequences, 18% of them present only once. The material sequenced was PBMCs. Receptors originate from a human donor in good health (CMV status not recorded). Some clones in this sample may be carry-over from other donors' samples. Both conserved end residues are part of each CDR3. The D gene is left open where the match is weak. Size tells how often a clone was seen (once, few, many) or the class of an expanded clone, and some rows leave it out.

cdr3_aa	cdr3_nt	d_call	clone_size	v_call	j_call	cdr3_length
CASSQQGARKLFF	TGTGCCAGCAGTCAACAGGGGGCGAGGAAACTGTTTTTT	TRBD1	.	TRBV28	TRBJ1-4	13
CASSFTSVADTQYF	TGTGCCAGCAGTTTTACTAGCGTCGCAGATACGCAGTATTTT	TRBD2	many	TRBV12-3/TRBV12-4	TRBJ2-3	14
CATARDRYYEQYF	TGTGCCACCGCCCGGGACAGATACTACGAGCAGTACTTC	TRBD1	.	TRBV15	TRBJ2-7	13
CASSLGQLEANSPLHF	TGTGCCAGCAGCCTGGGACAGTTGGAAGCAAATTCACCCCTCCACTTT	TRBD1	.	TRBV4-2	TRBJ1-6	16
CSAREALQETQYF	TGCAGTGCTAGAGAAGCCCTTCAAGAGACCCAGTACTTC	.	few	TRBV20-1	TRBJ2-5	13
CASSRRKAETSSGELFF	TGTGCCAGCAGTCGACGGAAAGCGGAGACATCTTCCGGGGAGCTGTTTTTT	.	.	TRBV7-9	TRBJ2-2	17
CASSPRRGQGRTDTQYF	TGTGCCAGCAGCCCGAGAAGAGGACAGGGTAGAACAGATACGCAGTATTTT	TRBD1	many	TRBV7-2	TRBJ2-3	17
CAISDSRGDQKQFF	TGTGCCATCAGTGACTCGAGGGGGGACCAGAAGCAGTTCTTC	.	.	TRBV10-3	TRBJ2-1	14
CASSKTPGTGAYEQYF	TGTGCCAGCAGCAAGACCCCCGGGACAGGGGCCTACGAGCAGTACTTC	TRBD1	.	TRBV28	TRBJ2-7	16
CASSTADWGNTDTQYF	TGTGCCAGCAGTACCGCGGACTGGGGGAACACAGATACGCAGTATTTT	.	few	TRBV28	TRBJ2-3	16
CSARESRAPTYEQYF	TGCAGTGCTAGAGAAAGCAGGGCACCGACCTACGAGCAGTACTTC	.	.	TRBV20-1	TRBJ2-7	15
CASSGGREDTQYF	TGTGCCAGCAGTGGCGGGAGGGAAGATACGCAGTATTTT	TRBD2	many	TRBV7-6	TRBJ2-3	13
CASGPTSGGYNEQFF	TGTGCTAGTGGTCCCACTAGCGGGGGATACAATGAGCAGTTCTTC	TRBD2	many	TRBV12-5	TRBJ2-1	15